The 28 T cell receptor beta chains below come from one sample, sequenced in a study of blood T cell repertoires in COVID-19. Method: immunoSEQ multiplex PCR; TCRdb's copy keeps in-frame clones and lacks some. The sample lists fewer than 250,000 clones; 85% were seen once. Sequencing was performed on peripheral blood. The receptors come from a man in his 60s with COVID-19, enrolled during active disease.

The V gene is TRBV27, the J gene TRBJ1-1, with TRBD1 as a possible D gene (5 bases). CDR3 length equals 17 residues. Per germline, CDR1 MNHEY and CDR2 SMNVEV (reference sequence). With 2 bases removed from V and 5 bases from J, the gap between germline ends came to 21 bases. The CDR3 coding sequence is TGTGCCAGCAGTTTAGCCGGGGGAGGGACCCGGCGGACTGAAGCTTTCTTT. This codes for CASSLAGGGTRRTEAFF.

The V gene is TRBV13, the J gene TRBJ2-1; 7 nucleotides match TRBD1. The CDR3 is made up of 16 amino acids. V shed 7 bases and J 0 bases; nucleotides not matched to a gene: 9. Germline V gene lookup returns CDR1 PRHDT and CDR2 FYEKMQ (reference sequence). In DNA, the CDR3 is TGTGCCAGCACCCCAGGGGGATACCTCTCCTACAATGAGCAGTTCTTC. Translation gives CASTPGGYLSYNEQFF.

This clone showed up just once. The CDR3 DNA follows: TGCGCCAGCAGCTCCCACTTTAGGACAGAGGGGACTGAAGCTTTCTTT. It specifies CASSSHFRTEGTEAFF. This chain connects TRBV5-1 to TRBJ1-1, with a weak D call TRBD1 (6 bases). Germline CDR1 SGHRS, CDR2 YFSETQ. The CDR3 is 16 amino acids. V lost 3 bases and J 5 bases, leaving 20 bases between the germline ends.

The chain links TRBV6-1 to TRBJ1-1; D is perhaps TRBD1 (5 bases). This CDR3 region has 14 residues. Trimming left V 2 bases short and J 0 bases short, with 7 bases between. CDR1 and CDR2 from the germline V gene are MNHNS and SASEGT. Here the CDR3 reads CASSETGMNTEAFF. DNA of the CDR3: TGTGCCAGCAGTGAAACAGGAATGAACACTGAAGCTTTCTTT.

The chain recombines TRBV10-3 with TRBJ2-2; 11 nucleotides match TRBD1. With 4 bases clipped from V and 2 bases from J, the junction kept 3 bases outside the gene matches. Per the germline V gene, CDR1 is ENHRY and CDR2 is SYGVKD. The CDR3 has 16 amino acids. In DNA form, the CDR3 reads TGTGCCATCAGTGTACGGACAGGGGGCAACACCGGGGAGCTGTTTTTT. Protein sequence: CAISVRTGGNTGELFF.

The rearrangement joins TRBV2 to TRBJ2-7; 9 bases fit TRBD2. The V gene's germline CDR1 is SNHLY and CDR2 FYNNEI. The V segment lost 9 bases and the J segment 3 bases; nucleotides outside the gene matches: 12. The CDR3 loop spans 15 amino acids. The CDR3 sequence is CASTLDSGSGYEQYF. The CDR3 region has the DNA TGTGCCAGTACACTTGATAGCGGGAGCGGCTACGAGCAGTACTTC.

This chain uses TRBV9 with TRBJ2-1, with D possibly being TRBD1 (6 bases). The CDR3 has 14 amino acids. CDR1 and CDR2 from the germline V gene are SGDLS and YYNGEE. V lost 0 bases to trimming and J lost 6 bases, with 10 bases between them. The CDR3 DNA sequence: TGTGCCAGCAGCGTAGCTGTAGGGGGCAATGAGCAGTTCTTC. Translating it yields CASSVAVGGNEQFF. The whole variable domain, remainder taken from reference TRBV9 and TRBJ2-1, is DSGVTQTPKHLITATGQRVTLRCSPRSGDLSVYWYQQSLDQGLQFLIQYYNGEERAKGNILERFSAQQFPDLHSELNLSSLELGDSALYFCASSVAVGGNEQFFGPGTRLTVL.

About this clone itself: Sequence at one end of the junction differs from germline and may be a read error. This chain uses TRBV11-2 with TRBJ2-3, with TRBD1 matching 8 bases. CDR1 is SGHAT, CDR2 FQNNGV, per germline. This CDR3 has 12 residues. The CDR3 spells CASSLAGDRLQF. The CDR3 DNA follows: TGTGCCAGCAGCTTAGCGGGGGACAGGCTCCAATTT.

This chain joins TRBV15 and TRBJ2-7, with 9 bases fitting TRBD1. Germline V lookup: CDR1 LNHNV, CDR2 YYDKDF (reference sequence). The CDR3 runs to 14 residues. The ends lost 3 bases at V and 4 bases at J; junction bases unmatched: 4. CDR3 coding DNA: TGTGCCACCAGCAGGCCGGACAGGGGATACGAGCAGTACTTC. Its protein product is CATSRPDRGYEQYF.

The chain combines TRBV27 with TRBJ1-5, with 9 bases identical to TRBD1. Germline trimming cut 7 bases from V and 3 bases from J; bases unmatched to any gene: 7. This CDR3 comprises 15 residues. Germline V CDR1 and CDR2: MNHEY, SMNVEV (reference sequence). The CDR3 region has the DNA TGTGCCAGCACGGGGACAGGGAATATCAATCAGCCCCAGCATTTT. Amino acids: CASTGTGNINQPQHF.

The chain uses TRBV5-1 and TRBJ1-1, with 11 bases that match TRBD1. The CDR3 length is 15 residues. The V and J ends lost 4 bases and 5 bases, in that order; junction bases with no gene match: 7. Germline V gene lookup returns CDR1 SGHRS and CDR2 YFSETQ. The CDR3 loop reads CASSLLGQGGTEAFF. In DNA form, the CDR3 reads TGCGCCAGCAGCCTGCTGGGACAGGGGGGGACTGAAGCTTTCTTT.

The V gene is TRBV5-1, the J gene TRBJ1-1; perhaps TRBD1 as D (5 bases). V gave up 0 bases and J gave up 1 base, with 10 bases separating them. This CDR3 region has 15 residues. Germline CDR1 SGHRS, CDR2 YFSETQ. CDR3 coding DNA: TGCGCCAGCAGCTTGGGACAGAGGACGAACACTGAAGCTTTCTTT. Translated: CASSLGQRTNTEAFF.

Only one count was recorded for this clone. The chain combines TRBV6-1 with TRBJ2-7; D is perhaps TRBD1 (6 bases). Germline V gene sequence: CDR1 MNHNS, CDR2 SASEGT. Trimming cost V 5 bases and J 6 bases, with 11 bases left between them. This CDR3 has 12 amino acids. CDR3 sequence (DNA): TGTGCCAGCAGTTCAGGGGAAGCCGAGCAGTACTTC. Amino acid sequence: CASSSGEAEQYF.

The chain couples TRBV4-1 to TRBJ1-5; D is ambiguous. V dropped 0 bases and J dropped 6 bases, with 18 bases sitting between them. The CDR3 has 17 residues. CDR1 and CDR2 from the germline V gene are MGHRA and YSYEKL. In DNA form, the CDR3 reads TGCGCCAGCAGCCAAGATCGGATAGGGAGTGCAGGTCAGCCCCAGCATTTT. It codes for CASSQDRIGSAGQPQHF.

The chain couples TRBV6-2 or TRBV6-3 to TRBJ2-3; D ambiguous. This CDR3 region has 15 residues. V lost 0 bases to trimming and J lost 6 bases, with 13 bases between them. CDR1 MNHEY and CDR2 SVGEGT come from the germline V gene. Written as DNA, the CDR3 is TGTGCCAGCAGTTACTCGACGGCCGCCGGGGATACGCAGTATTTT. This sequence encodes CASSYSTAAGDTQYF.

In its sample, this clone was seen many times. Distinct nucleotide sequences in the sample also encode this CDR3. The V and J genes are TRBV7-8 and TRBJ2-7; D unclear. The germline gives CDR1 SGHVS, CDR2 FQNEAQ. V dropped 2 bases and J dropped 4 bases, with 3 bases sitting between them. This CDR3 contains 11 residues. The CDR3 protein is CASSLQYEQYF. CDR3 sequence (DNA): TGTGCCAGCAGCTTACAATACGAGCAGTACTTC.

The CDR3 region is CASGLGLAGVNEQFF. DNA for the CDR3: TGTGCTAGTGGTTTGGGTCTAGCGGGAGTCAATGAGCAGTTCTTC. The chain links TRBV12-5 to TRBJ2-1, with 10 bases lining up with TRBD2. Germline values: CDR1 LGHNT, CDR2 FRNRAP. The length of the CDR3 is 15 residues. Trimming took 1 base from V and 6 from J; bases not matched to a gene: 3.

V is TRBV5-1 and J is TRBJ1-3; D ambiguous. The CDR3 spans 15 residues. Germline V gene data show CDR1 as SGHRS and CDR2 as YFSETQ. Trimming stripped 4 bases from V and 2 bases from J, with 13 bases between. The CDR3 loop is CASSPSGRAGNTIYF. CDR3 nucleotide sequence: TGCGCCAGCAGCCCGTCGGGAAGGGCTGGAAACACCATATATTTT.

The DNA of the CDR3 is TGTGCCAGCAGCCAAGTAACAGGGCACGAAAAACTGTTTTTT. Amino acid sequence: CASSQVTGHEKLFF. The chain couples TRBV3-1 (or the pseudogene TRBV3-2) to TRBJ1-4; a weak D match, TRBD1 (6 bases). The germline gives CDR1 LGHDT, CDR2 YNNKEL (reference sequence). The V and J ends lost 1 base and 8 bases respectively, with 11 bases between them. This CDR3 has 14 residues.

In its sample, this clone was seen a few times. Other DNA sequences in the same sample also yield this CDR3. In nucleotides, the CDR3 is TGTGCCAGCAGTTCGGGGTCCCCCTACGAGCAGTACTTC. Translation: CASSSGSPYEQYF. The rearrangement links TRBV28 to TRBJ2-7; tentative D call: TRBD2 (5 bases). V shed 4 bases and J shed 2 bases, with 9 bases lying between them. This CDR3 spans 13 amino acids. Germline V lookup: CDR1 MDHEN, CDR2 SYDVKM. Full variable domain (missing parts from reference TRBV28 and TRBJ2-7): DVKVTQSSRYLVKRTGEKVFLECVQDMDHENMFWYRQDPGLGLRLIYFSYDVKMKEKGDIPEGYSVSREKKERFSLILESASTNQTSMYLCASSSGSPYEQYFGPGTRLTVT.

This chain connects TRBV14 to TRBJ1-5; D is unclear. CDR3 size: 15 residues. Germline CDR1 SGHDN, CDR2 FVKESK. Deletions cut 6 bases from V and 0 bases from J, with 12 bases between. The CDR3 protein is CASSPGRFSNQPQHF. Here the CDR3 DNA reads TGTGCCAGCAGTCCAGGCCGGTTTAGCAATCAGCCCCAGCATTTT.

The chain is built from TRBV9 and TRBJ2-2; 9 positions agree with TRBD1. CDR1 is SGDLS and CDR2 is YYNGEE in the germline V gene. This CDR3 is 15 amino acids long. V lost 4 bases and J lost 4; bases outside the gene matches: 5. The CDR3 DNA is TGTGCCAGCAGCTTCGGGACAGGGACCACCGGGGAGCTGTTTTTT. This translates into CASSFGTGTTGELFF. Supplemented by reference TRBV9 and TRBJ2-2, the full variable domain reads DSGVTQTPKHLITATGQRVTLRCSPRSGDLSVYWYQQSLDQGLQFLIQYYNGEERAKGNILERFSAQQFPDLHSELNLSSLELGDSALYFCASSFGTGTTGELFFGEGSRLTVL.

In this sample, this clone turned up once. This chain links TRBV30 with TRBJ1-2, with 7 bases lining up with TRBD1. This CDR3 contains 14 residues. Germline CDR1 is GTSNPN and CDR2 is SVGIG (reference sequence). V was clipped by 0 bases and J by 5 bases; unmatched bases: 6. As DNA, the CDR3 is TGTGCCTGGAGTGTTTACGGGACAGCTTATGGCTACACCTTC. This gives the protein CAWSVYGTAYGYTF.

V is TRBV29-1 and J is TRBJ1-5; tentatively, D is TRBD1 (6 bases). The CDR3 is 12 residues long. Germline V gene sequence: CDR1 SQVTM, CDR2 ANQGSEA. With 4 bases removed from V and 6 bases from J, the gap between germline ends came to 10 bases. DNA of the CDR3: TGCAGCGTTGGACAGGTTGGTCAGCCCCAGCATTTT. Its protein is CSVGQVGQPQHF.

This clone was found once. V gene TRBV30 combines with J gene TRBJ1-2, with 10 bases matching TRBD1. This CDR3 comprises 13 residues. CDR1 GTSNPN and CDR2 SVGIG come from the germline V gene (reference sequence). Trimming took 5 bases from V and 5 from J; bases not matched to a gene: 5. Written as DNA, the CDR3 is TGTGCCTGGGGGACAGGGGTGAGATATGGCTACACCTTC. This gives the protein CAWGTGVRYGYTF.

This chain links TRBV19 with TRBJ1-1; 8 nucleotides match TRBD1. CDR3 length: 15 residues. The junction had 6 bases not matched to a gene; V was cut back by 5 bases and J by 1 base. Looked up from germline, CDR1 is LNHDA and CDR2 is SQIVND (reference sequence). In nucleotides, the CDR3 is TGTGCCAGTAGTCTTCACAGGGGGTCGAACACTGAAGCTTTCTTT. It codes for CASSLHRGSNTEAFF.

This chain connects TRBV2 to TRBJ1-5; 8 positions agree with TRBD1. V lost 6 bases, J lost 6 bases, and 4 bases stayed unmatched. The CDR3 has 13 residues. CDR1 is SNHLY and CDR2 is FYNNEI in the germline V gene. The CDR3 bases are TGTGCCAGCAGGGACAGGGAGGGTCAGCCCCAGCATTTT. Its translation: CASRDREGQPQHF.

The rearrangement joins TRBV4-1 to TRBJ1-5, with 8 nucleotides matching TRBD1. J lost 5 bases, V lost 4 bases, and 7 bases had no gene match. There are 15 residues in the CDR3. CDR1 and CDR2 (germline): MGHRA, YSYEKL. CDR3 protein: CASSPKAGGDQPQHF. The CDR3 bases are TGCGCCAGCAGCCCCAAAGCAGGGGGCGATCAGCCCCAGCATTTT.